The rows below give T cell receptor beta chains drawn from one sample of a study of PD-L1 blockade in urothelial cancer. The assay was immunoSEQ multiplex PCR, and TCRdb's table has in-frame clones only and misses some. The sample holds tens of thousands of clones, 65% to 85% seen once. The material was PBMCs, obtained around atezolizumab (anti-PD-L1) treatment. Receptor source: a man aged 55 to 70 with urothelial cancer. CDR3s include the opening cysteine and the closing phenylalanine or tryptophan. The order of the fields is D gene, J gene, clone size, V gene, CDR3 DNA, CDR3 protein. The D gene is left open where the match is weak. Size tells how often a clone was seen (once, few, many) or the class of an expanded clone, and some rows leave it out.

D gene: -
J gene: TRBJ1-1
clone size: once
V gene: TRBV28
CDR3 DNA: TGTGCCAGCAGTTTATCGGGACACCTCATGAACACTGAAGCTTTCTTT
CDR3 protein: CASSLSGHLMNTEAFF

D gene: -
J gene: TRBJ2-7
clone size: -
V gene: TRBV6-6
CDR3 DNA: TGTGCCAGCAGTTACGGCAGGGGCCCCTACGAGCAGTACTTC
CDR3 protein: CASSYGRGPYEQYF

D gene: -
J gene: TRBJ1-4
clone size: -
V gene: TRBV30
CDR3 DNA: TGTGCCTGGAGTTCGGGGGGGGCGGGGGAAAAACTGTTTTTT
CDR3 protein: CAWSSGGAGEKLFF

D gene: -
J gene: TRBJ1-2
clone size: -
V gene: TRBV4-1
CDR3 DNA: TGCGCCAGCCGCCTAATCTGGTCAGGGGAAGAAAACAATGGCTACACCTTC
CDR3 protein: CASRLIWSGEENNGYTF

D gene: -
J gene: TRBJ1-1
clone size: -
V gene: TRBV30
CDR3 DNA: TGTGCCTGGAGTCCTGACAGTGAAGCTTTCTTT
CDR3 protein: CAWSPDSEAFF

D gene: TRBD2
J gene: TRBJ2-6
clone size: -
V gene: TRBV30
CDR3 DNA: TGTGCCTGGAGTGGCGGGGGAGCTGGGGCCAACGTCCTGACTTTC
CDR3 protein: CAWSGGGAGANVLTF

D gene: TRBD2
J gene: TRBJ2-2
clone size: -
V gene: TRBV5-1
CDR3 DNA: TGCGCCAGCAGCTTGGGGGGGACTAGCGGGACGAACACCGGGGAGCTGTTTTTT
CDR3 protein: CASSLGGTSGTNTGELFF

D gene: -
J gene: TRBJ1-1
clone size: -
V gene: TRBV5-1
CDR3 DNA: TGCGCCAGCGGGAGCGTGGGAAGAGGGAACACTGAAGCTTTCTTT
CDR3 protein: CASGSVGRGNTEAFF

D gene: -
J gene: TRBJ1-5
clone size: -
V gene: TRBV7-9
CDR3 DNA: TGTGCCAGCAGCCCGAAAGGGGTCAACGTTTATCAGCCCCAGCATTTT
CDR3 protein: CASSPKGVNVYQPQHF

D gene: -
J gene: TRBJ1-2
clone size: many
V gene: TRBV19
CDR3 DNA: TGTGCCAGTAAAACCACAGGGAACTATGGCTACACCTTC
CDR3 protein: CASKTTGNYGYTF